This T cell receptor beta chain is from a study of cytomegalovirus exposure and HLA in healthy donors (dated 2017 in TCRdb). In terms of the full investigation: An earlier analysis of approximately 640 of the donors reported about 290 Gb of sequence data and around 120 million unique TCR beta sequences from 190 million or so T cells. An early release covering 500 to 750 HLA-typed donors comprised roughly 300 gigabases of sequencing data and roughly 85 million unique TCR sequences. The genetic ancestry cluster associated with self-reported Caucasian donors included about 81% of the 300 to 400 genotyped donors. The study was designed to test whether signatures of past pathogen exposure could be identified by cataloging public T cell receptors. The T cell repertoires of 666 subjects were profiled by immunosequencing and related to cytomegalovirus serostatus. In addition to the first cohort of 650 to 750 subjects, a separate validation cohort of around 110 different subjects was used. High-throughput TCR immunosequencing, statistical association of individual TCRs with disease status, and machine learning were combined to predict cytomegalovirus infection status. To study patterns of TCR occurrence, a later analysis re-analyzed previously published TCR beta repertoires from more than 550 donors and added high-resolution HLA genotyping. In the later analysis, no new phenotypic data were used to find candidate immune exposures; instead, reliance was placed on TCR beta sequences and their occurrence across donors. An earlier analysis of approximately 640 of the donors applied high-throughput TCR beta sequencing to assess whether each TCR beta V gene segment acted as functional or pseudogenic. Donor age, sex, ethnicity and CMV serostatus were compiled together with the repertoire data. Genome-wide SNP genotypes for about three fifths of the roughly 700 donors were used in a later genetic analysis, which treated that subset as a discovery cohort. All discovery cohort repertoires had been generated on a single sequencing platform. Class I and class II HLA loci were covered by the typing at four-digit resolution. Typing coverage differed by locus: A, B, C, DRB1 and DQB1 were typed in roughly 629-630 donors, DQA1 in 500 to 550, DPA1 in 600 to 610, and DPB1 in just under 490. Five DR-DQ haplotypes were treated as single units for association and clustering because of strong linkage in the cohort. On average, 235,054 unique TCR beta nucleotide sequences were sequenced per donor among a few hundred genotyped donors of the cohort, with roughly 18% of those sequences being non-productive. Overall study results and their limits: Only TCR beta chains were sequenced in this cohort, and the absence of alpha or paired-chain data limited detectable features. Most TCR sequences were observed very rarely across donors, whereas some public TCRs were present in many individuals. In both the original and validation cohorts, the classifier was reported to diagnose cytomegalovirus status with high specificity and sensitivity. Broadly in line with IMGT annotations, most TCR beta V segments showed up in productive rearrangements about 90% or about 30% of the time in an earlier analysis of 587 of the donors. Most CMV-associated TCR beta chains appeared to be HLA-restricted in a later analysis, and the HLA associations seemed to be driven largely by CMV exposure. In the study, some 180 TCR beta chains were listed as associated with cytomegalovirus. In a later genetic analysis, fewer N-insertions in productive TCRs were reported among donors in an Asian-associated ancestry cluster than the approximately 670-donor mean. A cluster of highly shared sequence variants was judged likely to be a technical artifact of the sequencing pipeline. The only immune exposure information available for the cohort was CMV serostatus. In a later analysis, HLA-associated TCR beta chains showed more clonal expansion and lower generation probabilities than non-associated chains that were equally common. Three of the identified cytomegalovirus-associated TCR beta chains were confirmed in vitro to be specific for cytomegalovirus antigens. Because some donors lacked HLA typing at each locus, the association tests relied only on the typed subset. In a later analysis, the rate of TCR association differed among HLA loci, with DRB1 alleles having the most associated TCRs and HLA-C alleles having the fewest. A later genetic analysis associated a missense DCLRE1C variant with V-gene and J-gene trimming of TCR beta chains, and an independent cohort replicated the association. When HLA alleles, especially DR and DQ, strongly co-occurred, TCR associations were difficult to assign to individual alleles. At a false discovery rate of 0.05, a later analysis linked fewer than 20,000 TCR beta sequences to specific HLA alleles. Because counts were too low, seventeen rarely observed V segments, including chromosome 9 orphons, were left out of the earlier analysis of a few hundred of the donors. Roughly uniform sequencing depth across donors was assumed in presence/absence analyses, although this assumption may not hold. A further reported finding was that TCR beta sequences accurately predicted the HLA-A and HLA-B alleles for most subjects in the first cohort. In a later analysis, several top co-occurrence clusters were reported to appear linked to parvovirus B19, influenza, CMV and Epstein-Barr virus. The 87-base-pair reads could not distinguish some IMGT-functional V segments, including TRBV6-2 and TRBV6-3, so those segments were excluded. The authors suggested that the approach could potentially be generalized to other disease states and immunological phenotypes. Correlated functional status among segregating V segments might be attributable to linkage disequilibrium, but an unknown experimental factor could not be ruled out.

The cohort consisted of approximately 690 healthy bone marrow donors. At the time of sampling, all cohort members were nominally healthy, though unrecorded immune exposures were likely present. The donor tested CMV seropositive and was one of the 289 seropositive cohort members. Every donor gave a peripheral blood sample, and the peripheral blood mononuclear cells from that sample were used for TCR beta sequencing. The Qiagen DNeasy Blood Extraction Kit was used to extract genomic DNA from the blood cell samples. This clone has a handful of counts. Its antigen is not yet known. No qualities accompany the bases; no much larger clone lies one base away. Reading the germline V gene gives CDR1 MGHRA and CDR2 YSYEKL. The junction shows trimming of 5 bases on V and 8 bases on J, and the gene matches do not reach 11 bases of it. The CDR3 goes from the cysteine to the phenylalanine over 14 residues. Of the read, only the CDR3 DNA is kept; its 42 bases are in frame from base 1.

The library was generated by the immunoSEQ multiplex PCR assay. For the multiplex PCR, a mixture combining 60 forward primers for TCR Vbeta segments and 13 reverse primers for TCR Jbeta segments was used. The CDR3 region of rearranged TCR beta genes was amplified from genomic DNA by a multiplex PCR assay. The amplified TCR beta libraries were sequenced on the Illumina HiSeq System as 87-base-pair reads. In the source study's methods: In a later analysis, tens of millions of unique TCR beta chains were counted across the approximately 640 repertoires, and around 10 million of these chains were shared by at least two donors. To remove PCR and sequencing errors, raw reads were error-corrected and collapsed into unique sequences using a nearest-neighbor algorithm that merged closely related sequences. CDR3 sequences were aligned to IMGT reference sequences to assign V, D and J gene segments. For a sequence to be retained, a match of at least six nucleotides to both a V gene segment and a J gene segment was required. Rearrangements were called productive when the CDR3 lacked stop codons and stayed in frame with V and J; all others were non-productive. CDR3 was defined according to IMGT convention as the region running from the second conserved V-encoded cysteine to the conserved J-encoded phenylalanine. The earlier analysis of 550 to 650 of the donors excluded any sequence lacking an unambiguous match to a single V gene segment. In an earlier analysis of almost 600 of the donors, a V segment was called functional when productive rearrangements were above 56.7%, and segregating when the standard deviation between donors exceeded 5%. To diagnose cytomegalovirus status from the catalog of TCR beta chain sequences, a statistical classification framework was built. In a later analysis, V and J genes were assigned by comparing TCR nucleotide sequences against IMGT/GENE-DB human TR gene sequences. In a later analysis, CDR3 sequences and most-parsimonious VDJ recombination scenarios were assigned using the TCRdist pipeline. A later analysis defined each TCR beta chain by its CDR3 amino acid sequence plus V-gene family, and excluded reads lacking a unique V-gene family. In a later analysis, 550 to 650 highly shared, low-generation-probability nucleotide sequences were removed to address suspected cross-contamination and a sequencing artifact. In a later analysis, a clonal expansion index for each public chain was calculated from normalized within-repertoire ranks of inferred template counts. In a later analysis, generation probabilities were computed using a VDJ recombination model fitted to out-of-frame rearrangements, and the results were checked against IGoR. Hypergeometric tests were used in a later analysis to score TCR-TCR, TCR-HLA and TCR-CMV co-occurrence, with a repertoire-size bias correction applied to the TCR pairs. To estimate false discovery rates, a later analysis permuted the HLA or CMV assignments 20 times. In a later analysis, co-occurring TCRs were grouped using DBSCAN, with TCRdist sequence similarity added in when clustering inside HLA-allele-positive subsets. Repertoires with fewer than 30,000 or more than 120,000 public chains, plus five repertoires with anomalous nucleotide sharing, were excluded from co-occurrence clustering. Here the immuneACCESS table is served through TCRdb, limited to in-frame sequences with V and J called. Missing clones are a known gap in these copies; in checked studies unresolved V genes cover under half, and the rest lacks a known reason. V, J and clone size reflect that table, while D and trimming were determined from the DNA. The sample yields 65,000 or so clones; roughly 80% were counted once. The ten largest clones take up 2.5% to 3.5% of the sample.

The sequence was collected from a girl aged 10-17 years in good health and CMV-seropositive. Here the chain combines TRBV4-1 and TRBJ1-2, with 7 bases matching TRBD1. The sequencing input was PBMCs. The DNA sequence follows: TGCGCCAGCAGCAGCTCAGGACAGGACTCCGGCTACACCTTC. Its amino acids are CASSSSGQDSGYTF.